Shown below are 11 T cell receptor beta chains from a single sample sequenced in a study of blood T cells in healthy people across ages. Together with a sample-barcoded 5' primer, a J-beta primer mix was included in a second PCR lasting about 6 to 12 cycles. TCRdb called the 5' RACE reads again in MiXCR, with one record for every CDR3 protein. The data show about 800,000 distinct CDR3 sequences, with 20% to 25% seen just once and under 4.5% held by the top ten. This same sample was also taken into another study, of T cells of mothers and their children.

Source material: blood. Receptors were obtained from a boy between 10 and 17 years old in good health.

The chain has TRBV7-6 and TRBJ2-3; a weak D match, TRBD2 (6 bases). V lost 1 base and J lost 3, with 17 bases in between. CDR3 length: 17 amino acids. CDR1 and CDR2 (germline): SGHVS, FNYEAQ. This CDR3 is CASSLDPVAGGTDTQYF. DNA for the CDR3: TGTGCCAGCAGCTTAGACCCCGTCGCTGGGGGGACAGATACGCAGTATTTT.

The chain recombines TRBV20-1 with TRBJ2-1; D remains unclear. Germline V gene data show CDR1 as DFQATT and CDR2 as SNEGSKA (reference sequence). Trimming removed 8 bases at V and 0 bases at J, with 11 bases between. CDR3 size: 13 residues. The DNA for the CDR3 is TGCAGTCCAAGGGAAAGCTCCTACAATGAGCAGTTCTTC. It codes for CSPRESSYNEQFF.

The CDR3 region is CASSYSGQGEQYF. CDR3 DNA: TGTGCCAGCAGTTACTCGGGACAGGGGGAGCAGTACTTC. The genes are TRBV6-5 and TRBJ2-7; 10 positions match TRBD1. V lost 0 bases, J lost 7 bases, and 0 bases stayed unmatched. Germline CDR1 MNHEY, CDR2 SVGAGI. CDR3 size: 13 residues.

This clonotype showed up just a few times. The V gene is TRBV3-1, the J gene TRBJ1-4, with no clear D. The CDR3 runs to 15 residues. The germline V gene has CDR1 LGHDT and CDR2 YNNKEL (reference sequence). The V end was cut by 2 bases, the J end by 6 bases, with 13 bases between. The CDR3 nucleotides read TGTGCCAGCAGCCAACATTTCCGGTGGGATGAAAAACTGTTTTTT. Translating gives CASSQHFRWDEKLFF.

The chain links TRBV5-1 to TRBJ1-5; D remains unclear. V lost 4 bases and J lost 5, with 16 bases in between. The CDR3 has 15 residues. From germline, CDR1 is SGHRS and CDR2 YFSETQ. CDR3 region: CASSPSAGGHQPQHF. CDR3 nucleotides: TGCGCCAGCAGCCCCTCGGCCGGAGGGCATCAGCCCCAGCATTTT.

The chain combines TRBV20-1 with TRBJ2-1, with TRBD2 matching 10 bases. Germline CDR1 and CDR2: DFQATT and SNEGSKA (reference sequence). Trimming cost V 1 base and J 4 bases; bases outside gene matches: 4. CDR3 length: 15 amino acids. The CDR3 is CSARAAGGRYNEQFF. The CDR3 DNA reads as TGCAGTGCTAGAGCAGCGGGGGGGCGTTACAATGAGCAGTTCTTC.

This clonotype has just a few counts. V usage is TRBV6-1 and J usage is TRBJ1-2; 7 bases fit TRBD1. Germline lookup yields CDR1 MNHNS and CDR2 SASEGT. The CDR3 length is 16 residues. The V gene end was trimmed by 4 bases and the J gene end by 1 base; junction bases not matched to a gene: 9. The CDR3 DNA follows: TGTGCCAGCAGTGTAACCGGGACAGCTTATAACTATGGCTACACCTTC. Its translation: CASSVTGTAYNYGYTF.

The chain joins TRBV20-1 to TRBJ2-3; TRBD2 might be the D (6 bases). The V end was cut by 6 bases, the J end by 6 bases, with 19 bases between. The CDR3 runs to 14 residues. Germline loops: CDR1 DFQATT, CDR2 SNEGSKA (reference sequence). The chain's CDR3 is CSARDSQKWDTQYF. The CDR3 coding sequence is TGCAGTGCGCGGGACTCCCAGAAGTGGGATACGCAGTATTTT.

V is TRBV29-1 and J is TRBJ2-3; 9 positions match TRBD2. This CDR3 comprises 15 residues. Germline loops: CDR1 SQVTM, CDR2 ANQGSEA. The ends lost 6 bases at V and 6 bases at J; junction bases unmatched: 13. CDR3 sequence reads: CSVPMIAGALDTQYF. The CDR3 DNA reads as TGCAGCGTGCCCATGATAGCGGGAGCGCTGGATACGCAGTATTTT.

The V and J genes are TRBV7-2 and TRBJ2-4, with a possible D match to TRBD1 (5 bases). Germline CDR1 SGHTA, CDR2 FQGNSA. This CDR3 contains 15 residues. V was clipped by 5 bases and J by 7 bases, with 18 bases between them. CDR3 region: CASSPRLGPGNIQYF. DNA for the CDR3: TGTGCCAGCAGCCCTCGGTTAGGCCCAGGGAACATTCAGTACTTC.

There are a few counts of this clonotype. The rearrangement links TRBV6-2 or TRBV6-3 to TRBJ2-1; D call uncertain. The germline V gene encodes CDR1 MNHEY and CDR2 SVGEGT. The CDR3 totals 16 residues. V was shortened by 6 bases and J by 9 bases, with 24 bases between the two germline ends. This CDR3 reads CASSPLLGHSKAEQFF. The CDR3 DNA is TGTGCCAGCAGCCCCCTTCTGGGCCACTCTAAGGCTGAGCAGTTCTTC.